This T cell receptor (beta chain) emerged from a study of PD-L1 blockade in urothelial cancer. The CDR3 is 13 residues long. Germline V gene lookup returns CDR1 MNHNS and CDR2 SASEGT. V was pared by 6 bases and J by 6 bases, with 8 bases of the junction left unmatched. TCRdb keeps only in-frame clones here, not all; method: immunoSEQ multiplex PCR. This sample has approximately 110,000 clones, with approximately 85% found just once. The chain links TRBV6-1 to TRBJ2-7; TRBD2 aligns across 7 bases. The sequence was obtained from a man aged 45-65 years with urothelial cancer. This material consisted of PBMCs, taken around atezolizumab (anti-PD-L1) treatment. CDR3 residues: CASRTSPAPEQYF. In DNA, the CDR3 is TGTGCCAGCAGGACTAGCCCAGCTCCCGAGCAGTACTTC.